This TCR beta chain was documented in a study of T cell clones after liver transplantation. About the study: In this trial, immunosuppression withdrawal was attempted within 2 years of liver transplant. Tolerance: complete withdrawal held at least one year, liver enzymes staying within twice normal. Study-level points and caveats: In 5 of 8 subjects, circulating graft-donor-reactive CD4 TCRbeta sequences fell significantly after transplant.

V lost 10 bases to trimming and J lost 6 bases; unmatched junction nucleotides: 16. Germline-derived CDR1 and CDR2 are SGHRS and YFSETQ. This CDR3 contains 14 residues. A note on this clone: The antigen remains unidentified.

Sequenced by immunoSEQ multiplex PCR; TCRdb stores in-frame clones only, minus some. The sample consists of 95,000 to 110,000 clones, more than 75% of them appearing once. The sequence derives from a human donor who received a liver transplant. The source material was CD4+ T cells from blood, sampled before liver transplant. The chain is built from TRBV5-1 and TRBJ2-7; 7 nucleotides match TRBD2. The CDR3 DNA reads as TGCGCCTGTAAACCGGGGGTAGCGGGTTTCGAGCAGTACTTC. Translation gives CACKPGVAGFEQYF.